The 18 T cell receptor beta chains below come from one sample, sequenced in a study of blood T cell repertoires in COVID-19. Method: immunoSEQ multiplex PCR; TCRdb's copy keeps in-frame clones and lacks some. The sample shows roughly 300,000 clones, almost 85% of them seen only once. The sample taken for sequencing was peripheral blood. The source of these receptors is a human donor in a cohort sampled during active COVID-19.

The CDR3 is CASSAQQGARSEAFF. CDR3 bases: TGTGCCAGCAGCGCCCAACAGGGGGCAAGATCTGAAGCTTTCTTT. The chain joins TRBV7-3 to TRBJ1-1; 9 positions match TRBD1. The germline V gene has CDR1 SGHTA and CDR2 FQGTGA. The CDR3 loop spans 15 amino acids. The junction had 10 bases not matched to a gene; V was cut back by 5 bases and J by 6 bases.

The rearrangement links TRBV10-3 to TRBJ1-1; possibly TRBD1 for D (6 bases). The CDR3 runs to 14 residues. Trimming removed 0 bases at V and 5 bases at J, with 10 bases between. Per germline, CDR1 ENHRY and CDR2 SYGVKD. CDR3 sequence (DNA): TGTGCCATCAGTGAGTCAGGGGGAAGTACTGAAGCTTTCTTT. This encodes CAISESGGSTEAFF.

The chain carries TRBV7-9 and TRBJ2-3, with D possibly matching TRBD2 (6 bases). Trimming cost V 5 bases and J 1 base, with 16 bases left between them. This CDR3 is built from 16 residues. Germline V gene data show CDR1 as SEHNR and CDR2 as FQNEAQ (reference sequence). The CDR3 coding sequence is TGTGCCAGCAGCCCAACTGCGGGACTCCGCACAGATACGCAGTATTTT. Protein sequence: CASSPTAGLRTDTQYF.

Here the CDR3 reads CASSPNSGGNEQFF. CDR3 bases: TGTGCCAGCAGCCCGAATTCAGGGGGCAATGAGCAGTTCTTC. The chain joins TRBV7-9 to TRBJ2-1; 7 nucleotides agree with TRBD1. The V gene end was trimmed by 5 bases and the J gene end by 6 bases; junction bases not matched to a gene: 7. The germline gives CDR1 SEHNR, CDR2 FQNEAQ (reference sequence). This CDR3 has 14 residues.

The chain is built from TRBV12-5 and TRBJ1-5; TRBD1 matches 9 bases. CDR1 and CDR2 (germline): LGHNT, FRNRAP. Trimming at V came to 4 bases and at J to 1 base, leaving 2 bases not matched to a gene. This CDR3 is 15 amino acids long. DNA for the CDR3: TGTGCTAGTGGTTCGGGACAGGGAAGCAATCAGCCCCAGCATTTT. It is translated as CASGSGQGSNQPQHF.

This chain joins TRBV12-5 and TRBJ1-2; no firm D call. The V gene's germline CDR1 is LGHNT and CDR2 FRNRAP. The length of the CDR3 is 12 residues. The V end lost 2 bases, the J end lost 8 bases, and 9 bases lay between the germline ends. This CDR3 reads CASGLPGYGYTF. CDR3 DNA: TGTGCTAGTGGTTTGCCGGGGTACGGCTACACCTTC.

In DNA, the CDR3 is TGTGCCAGTAGAAGACAGGGGCGGAACACTGAAGCTTTCTTT. Encoded protein: CASRRQGRNTEAFF. This rearrangement joins TRBV19 to TRBJ1-1, with 8 bases that match TRBD1. The CDR3 sequence is 14 residues long. CDR1 is LNHDA and CDR2 is SQIVND in the germline V gene (reference sequence). V lost 6 bases, J lost 1 base, and 4 bases stayed unmatched.

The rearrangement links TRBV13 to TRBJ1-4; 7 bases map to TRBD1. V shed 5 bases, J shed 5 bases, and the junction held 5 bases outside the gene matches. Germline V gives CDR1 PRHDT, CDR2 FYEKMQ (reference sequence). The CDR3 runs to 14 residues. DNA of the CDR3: TGTGCCAGCAGCCGGACAGGAGAGAATGAAAAACTGTTTTTT. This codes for CASSRTGENEKLFF.

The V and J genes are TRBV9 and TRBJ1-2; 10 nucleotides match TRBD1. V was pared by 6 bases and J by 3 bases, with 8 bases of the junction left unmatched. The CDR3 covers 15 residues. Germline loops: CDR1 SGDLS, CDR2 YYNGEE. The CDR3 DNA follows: TGTGCCAGCAAAGAGACAGGGGGCTCAGACTATGGCTACACCTTC. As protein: CASKETGGSDYGYTF.

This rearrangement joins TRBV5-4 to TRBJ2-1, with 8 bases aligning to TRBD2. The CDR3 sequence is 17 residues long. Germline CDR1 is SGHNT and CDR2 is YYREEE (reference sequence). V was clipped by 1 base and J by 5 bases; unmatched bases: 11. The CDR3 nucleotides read TGTGCCAGCAGCTTGAGTTTTAACGGGGGGGCCGACAATGAGCAGTTCTTC. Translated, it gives CASSLSFNGGADNEQFF.

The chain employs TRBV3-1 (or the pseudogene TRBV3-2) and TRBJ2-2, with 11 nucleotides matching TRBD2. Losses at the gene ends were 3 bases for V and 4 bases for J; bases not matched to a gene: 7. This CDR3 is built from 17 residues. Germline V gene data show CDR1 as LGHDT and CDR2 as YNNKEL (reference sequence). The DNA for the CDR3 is TGTGCCAGCAGCCACCCACTAGCGGGGGAGACCACCGGGGAGCTGTTTTTT. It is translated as CASSHPLAGETTGELFF.

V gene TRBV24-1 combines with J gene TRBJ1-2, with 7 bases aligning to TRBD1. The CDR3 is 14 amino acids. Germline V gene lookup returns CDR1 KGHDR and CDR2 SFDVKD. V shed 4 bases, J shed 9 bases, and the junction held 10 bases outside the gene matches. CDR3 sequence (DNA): TGTGCCACCAGTGACGGGACAGCCTGGGAAAGCTACACCTTC. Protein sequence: CATSDGTAWESYTF.

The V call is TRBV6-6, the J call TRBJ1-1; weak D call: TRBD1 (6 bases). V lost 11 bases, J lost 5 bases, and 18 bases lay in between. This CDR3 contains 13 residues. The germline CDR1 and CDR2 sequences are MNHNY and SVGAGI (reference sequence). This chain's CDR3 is CAGWGGGLTEAFF. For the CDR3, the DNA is TGTGCCGGTTGGGGCGGGGGGCTTACTGAAGCTTTCTTT.

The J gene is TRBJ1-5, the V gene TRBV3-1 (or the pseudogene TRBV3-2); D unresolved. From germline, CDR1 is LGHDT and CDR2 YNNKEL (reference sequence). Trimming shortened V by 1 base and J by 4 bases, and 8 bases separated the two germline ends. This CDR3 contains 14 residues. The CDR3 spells CASSQGRRNQPQHF. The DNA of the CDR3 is TGTGCCAGCAGCCAAGGGAGACGTAATCAGCCCCAGCATTTT.

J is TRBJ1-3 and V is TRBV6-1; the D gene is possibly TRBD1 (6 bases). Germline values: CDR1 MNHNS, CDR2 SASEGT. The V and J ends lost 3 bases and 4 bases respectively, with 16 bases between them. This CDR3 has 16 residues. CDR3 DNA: TGTGCCAGCAGTGACCGGATACAGGGCCAAGGAAACACCATATATTTT. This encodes CASSDRIQGQGNTIYF.

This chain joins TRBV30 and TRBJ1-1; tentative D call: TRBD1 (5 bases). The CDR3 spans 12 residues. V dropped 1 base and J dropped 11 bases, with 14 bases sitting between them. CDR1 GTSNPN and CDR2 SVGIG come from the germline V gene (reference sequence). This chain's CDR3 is CAWSDQGVNAFF. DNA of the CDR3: TGTGCCTGGAGTGATCAGGGTGTTAACGCTTTCTTT.

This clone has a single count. The CDR3 spells CASSLAAGRTEAFF. The DNA of the CDR3 is TGTGCCAGCAGCTTAGCCGCCGGGAGGACTGAAGCTTTCTTT. J is TRBJ1-1 and V is TRBV7-9; D is ambiguous. CDR3 length equals 14 residues. Trimming cost V 0 bases and J 5 bases, with 10 bases left between them. Germline CDR1 is SEHNR and CDR2 is FQNEAQ (reference sequence).

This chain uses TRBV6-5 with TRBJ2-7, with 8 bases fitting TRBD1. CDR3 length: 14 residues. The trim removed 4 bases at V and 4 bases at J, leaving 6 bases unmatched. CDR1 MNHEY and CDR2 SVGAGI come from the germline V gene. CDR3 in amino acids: CASSSKDRVYEQYF. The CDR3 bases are TGTGCCAGCAGTTCCAAGGACAGGGTTTACGAGCAGTACTTC.